The 27 T cell receptor beta chains reported below all come from one sample, sequenced in a study of T-cell reconstitution after alpha-beta-depleted transplantation in children. This sample's TCRbeta library carried unique molecular identifier barcodes. TCRdb passed the PCR reads through MiXCR, listing each CDR3 protein once. This table holds 540,000 or so distinct CDR3 sequences, about 23% found once. The sample in question was PBMCs, mostly from graft donor cells, obtained 360 days after TCRalphabeta/CD19-depleted stem cell transplant. Source of these receptors: a boy younger than two who had a stem cell transplant for acute myeloid leukemia, so the T cells may come from the graft donor.

This CDR3 is CASSGQGAPYEQYV. The DNA for the CDR3 is TGTGCCAGCAGTGGTCAGGGGGCACCCTACGAGCAGTACGTC. The chain carries TRBV2 and TRBJ2-7; 8 bases match TRBD1. The CDR3 covers 14 residues. Germline assignment: CDR1 SNHLY and CDR2 FYNNEI. J was trimmed by 2 bases and V by 4 bases; bases with no gene match: 4.

V is TRBV12-3 or TRBV12-4 and J is TRBJ1-5; 9 nucleotides line up with TRBD1. The CDR3 sequence is 16 residues long. Trimming at V came to 3 bases and at J to 5 bases, leaving 8 bases not matched to a gene. CDR3: CASSLGTGLFDQPQHF. CDR3 DNA: TGTGCCAGCAGTTTGGGGACAGGGCTTTTCGATCAGCCCCAGCATTTT.

The V gene is TRBV20-1, the J gene TRBJ2-7, with D perhaps given as TRBD1 or TRBD2 (5 bases each). The CDR3 runs to 14 residues. V was pared by 5 bases and J by 3 bases, with 17 bases between. CDR1 is DFQATT and CDR2 is SNEGSKA in the germline V gene (reference sequence). CDR3 loop: CSAAPPGPVYEQYF. For the CDR3, the DNA is TGCAGTGCTGCACCCCCGGGACCAGTCTACGAGCAGTACTTC.

This clonotype has just a few counts. The chain joins TRBV9 to TRBJ2-5, with D possibly TRBD1 on 5 matching bases. CDR3 length: 13 amino acids. Germline V gene lookup returns CDR1 SGDLS and CDR2 YYNGEE. Trimming removed 7 bases from V and 4 bases from J, with 14 bases in between. In nucleotides, the CDR3 is TGTGCCAGCGCCCCAACGCAGGGAGAGACCCAGTACTTC. Protein product: CASAPTQGETQYF.

The chain uses TRBV6-1 and TRBJ2-3, with TRBD2 matching over 7 bases. Trimming cost V 10 bases and J 6 bases; bases outside gene matches: 10. The length of the CDR3 is 13 residues. The germline gives CDR1 MNHNS, CDR2 SASEGT. The DNA of the CDR3 is TGTGCCATCCGGCGGGAGAGTGGCGATACGCAGTATTTT. The encoded protein is CAIRRESGDTQYF.

This clonotype was counted only a few times. J is TRBJ1-5 and V is TRBV20-1, with a tentative D call TRBD1 (5 bases). The ends were cut back, 3 bases at V and 3 bases at J, with 12 bases in the middle. CDR1 is DFQATT, CDR2 SNEGSKA, per germline (reference sequence). CDR3 length: 14 residues. The CDR3 spells CSARSRVDNQPQHF. In DNA form, the CDR3 reads TGCAGTGCTAGGTCCAGGGTAGACAATCAGCCCCAGCATTTT.

This clonotype was observed many times. The V and J genes are TRBV12-3 or TRBV12-4 and TRBJ2-1; D is unclear. Trimming took off 7 bases at V and 7 bases at J, with 20 bases between the two ends. This CDR3 comprises 15 residues. The CDR3 protein is CASTSLLSPPNEQFF. The DNA for the CDR3 is TGTGCCAGCACCTCACTACTATCCCCCCCGAATGAGCAGTTCTTC.

This clonotype turned up a few times. The missing conserved phenylalanine or tryptophan at the end of this CDR3 makes a read error likely. The DNA is omitted, as the CDR3 cannot be located on it reliably, and the CDR3 follows TCRdb's listing. The chain has TRBV12-3 or TRBV12-4 and TRBJ2-7; the table gives TRBD2 as D, unverified against the DNA. The CDR3 has 11 residues if both end residues are counted. The chain's CDR3 is CASSLRPPREI.

This clonotype appeared a few times. The rearrangement joins TRBV6-1 to TRBJ2-2, with 9 bases aligning to TRBD1. Germline V gives CDR1 MNHNS, CDR2 SASEGT. The CDR3 length is 17 residues. J gave up 0 bases and V 2 bases, and 4 bases lay outside the gene matches. This chain's CDR3 is CASSEHRGHANTGELFF. The CDR3 DNA sequence: TGTGCCAGCAGTGAACACAGGGGGCACGCGAACACCGGGGAGCTGTTTTTT.

The genes are TRBV7-9 and TRBJ1-2; D possibly corresponds to TRBD1 (6 bases). Trimming took 5 bases from V and 3 from J, leaving 13 bases between them. The CDR3 runs to 14 residues. Germline assignment: CDR1 SEHNR and CDR2 FQNEAQ (reference sequence). The CDR3 DNA sequence: TGTGCCAGCAGCGCCAGGGGATCCTACTATGGCTACACCTTC. Translated, it gives CASSARGSYYGYTF.

The chain has TRBV20-1 and TRBJ1-1; D perhaps matches TRBD1 (6 bases). The CDR3 extends over 12 amino acids. CDR1 DFQATT and CDR2 SNEGSKA come from the germline V gene (reference sequence). Trimming stripped 6 bases from V and 10 bases from J, with 18 bases between. The CDR3 nucleotides are TGCAGTGCCGCCGGGGCAGGGGAGCGAGCTTTCTTT. Translating gives CSAAGAGERAFF.

This clonotype was counted a few times. V gene TRBV20-1 combines with J gene TRBJ1-4; 11 positions agree with TRBD1. CDR1 DFQATT and CDR2 SNEGSKA come from the germline V gene (reference sequence). The CDR3 spans 15 residues. The ends lost 5 bases at V and 7 bases at J; junction bases unmatched: 9. The chain's CDR3 is CSAPSWGQGVEKLFF. In nucleotides, the CDR3 is TGCAGTGCTCCGTCTTGGGGACAGGGGGTTGAAAAACTGTTTTTT.

This CDR3 is CAISESGGTGLVYEQYV. The DNA for the CDR3 is TGTGCCATCAGTGAGTCGGGGGGGACAGGATTAGTCTACGAGCAGTACGTC. V usage is TRBV10-3 and J usage is TRBJ2-7, with TRBD1 as a possible D gene (8 bases). V was clipped by 0 bases and J by 3 bases, with 18 bases between them. Germline V gives CDR1 ENHRY, CDR2 SYGVKD. CDR3 length: 17 amino acids.

The gene calls are TRBV5-1 and TRBJ2-3; D possibly corresponds to TRBD1 (5 bases). This CDR3 is 15 amino acids long. From germline, CDR1 is SGHRS and CDR2 YFSETQ. The germline V and J ends were trimmed by 4 bases and 3 bases, with 15 bases remaining between them. The CDR3 here is CASSARVKGTDTQYF. As DNA, the CDR3 is TGCGCCAGCAGCGCCAGGGTTAAAGGGACAGATACGCAGTATTTT.

In its sample, this clonotype was seen many times. This rearrangement joins TRBV29-1 to TRBJ2-7; either TRBD1 or TRBD2 may fit D (5 bases each). The CDR3 loop spans 13 amino acids. Germline assignment: CDR1 SQVTM and CDR2 ANQGSEA. The ends were cut back, 7 bases at V and 3 bases at J, with 16 bases in the middle. The DNA of the CDR3 is TGCAGCGCTTCCGAGGGGCCCGGCTACGAGCAGTACTTC. This translates into CSASEGPGYEQYF.

The chain uses TRBV28 and TRBJ1-1; D possibly corresponds to TRBD1 (6 bases). In germline, CDR1 is MDHEN, CDR2 SYDVKM. The CDR3 runs 18 residues. Trimming took 3 bases from V and 0 from J, leaving 20 bases between them. Here the CDR3 reads CASSFPYARGRVNTEAFF. The CDR3 bases are TGTGCCAGCAGTTTCCCCTACGCCAGGGGTAGGGTGAACACTGAAGCTTTCTTT.

The J gene is TRBJ2-3, the V gene TRBV7-2, with D perhaps TRBD1 or TRBD2 (6 bases each). CDR3 length: 15 amino acids. Germline V gene sequence: CDR1 SGHTA, CDR2 FQGNSA. Between the trimmed V and J ends, which lost 6 bases and 0 bases, there was a span of 13 bases. This chain's CDR3 is CASRRDGQSTDTQYF. Written as DNA, the CDR3 is TGTGCCAGCAGGCGGGACGGACAGAGCACAGATACGCAGTATTTT.

This clonotype was picked up one time. The rearrangement uses TRBV2 and TRBJ2-5; TRBD1 agrees at 9 bases. The V gene's germline CDR1 is SNHLY and CDR2 FYNNEI. Trimming took 5 bases from V and 6 from J; bases not matched to a gene: 10. CDR3 length equals 15 residues. The CDR3 coding sequence is TGTGCCAGCAGTCGGGACAGGGATTGGGGAAAGACCCAGTACTTC. Residues: CASSRDRDWGKTQYF.

This clonotype was detected many times. The chain employs TRBV29-1 and TRBJ2-7, with a tentative D call TRBD1 (5 bases). CDR1 is SQVTM, CDR2 ANQGSEA, per germline. V lost 8 bases and J lost 0, with 11 bases in between. This CDR3 comprises 12 residues. Written as DNA, the CDR3 is TGCAGCACCAACAGGAGCTCCTACGAGCAGTACGTC. The encoded protein is CSTNRSSYEQYV.

At least ten counts were recorded for this clonotype. V gene TRBV24-1 combines with J gene TRBJ2-5; 8 nucleotides match TRBD2. Germline V gives CDR1 KGHDR, CDR2 SFDVKD. The CDR3 loop spans 16 amino acids. V gave up 3 bases and J gave up 6 bases; unmatched junction bases: 11. The CDR3: CATSDPTGGVGQTQYF. CDR3 sequence (DNA): TGTGCCACCAGTGATCCCACCGGGGGGGTCGGGCAGACCCAGTACTTC.

The rearrangement uses TRBV12-3 or TRBV12-4 and TRBJ1-4, with 8 bases fitting TRBD1. Germline trimming cut 3 bases from V and 7 bases from J; bases unmatched to any gene: 10. The CDR3 is made up of 16 amino acids. CDR3 sequence (DNA): TGTGCCAGCAGTTTCTCGTCAGGACAGGGATTTGAAAAACTGTTTTTT. Translation: CASSFSSGQGFEKLFF.

The rearrangement joins TRBV4-2 to TRBJ2-3; D perhaps matches TRBD1 (5 bases). Looked up from germline, CDR1 is LGHNA and CDR2 is YNFKEQ. The CDR3 spans 17 residues. Trimming removed 5 bases from V and 2 bases from J, with 20 bases in between. The CDR3: CASSGPGQPRDTDTQYF. CDR3 nucleotides: TGTGCCAGCAGCGGCCCAGGTCAACCCAGGGACACAGATACGCAGTATTTT.

This clonotype has ten or more counts. The chain recombines TRBV28 with TRBJ1-1, with D maybe TRBD1 (6 bases). Germline lookup yields CDR1 MDHEN and CDR2 SYDVKM. V was shortened by 6 bases and J by 4 bases, with 9 bases between the two germline ends. The CDR3 contains 12 residues. CDR3 coding DNA: TGTGCCAGCAGCAGGGGAGCCACTGAAGCTTTCTTT. Translated: CASSRGATEAFF.

V is TRBV10-3 and J is TRBJ2-3, with D tentatively TRBD1 (5 bases). The CDR3 has 14 amino acids. Germline assignment: CDR1 ENHRY and CDR2 SYGVKD. Trimming shortened V by 0 bases and J by 3 bases, and 7 bases separated the two germline ends. CDR3 bases: TGTGCCATCAGTGAGTCAGGGGCGACAGATACGCAGTATTTT. Translated, it gives CAISESGATDTQYF.

The chain is built from TRBV7-8 and TRBJ2-5; unclear D gene. The V gene lost 5 bases and the J gene lost 7 bases, with 11 bases spanning the gap. Germline CDR1 SGHVS, CDR2 FQNEAQ. CDR3 length: 12 amino acids. The CDR3 sequence: CASSPPIGTQYF. CDR3 nucleotide sequence: TGTGCCAGCAGCCCCCCCATAGGGACCCAGTACTTC.

V usage is TRBV6-1 and J usage is TRBJ1-1, with a tentative D call TRBD1 (5 bases). This CDR3 contains 13 residues. V was pared by 9 bases and J by 1 base, with 12 bases between. Germline V gives CDR1 MNHNS, CDR2 SASEGT. In DNA form, the CDR3 reads TGTGCCAGTACCGACAGCTCGAACACTGAAGCTTTCTTT. Protein sequence: CASTDSSNTEAFF.

The chain couples TRBV21-1 to TRBJ2-7; the D call in the table, TRBD2, was not verified against the DNA. TRBV21-1 is deemed a pseudogene. This CDR3 has 20 amino acids. The chain's CDR3 is CASNPFPGLAGGWDSYEQYV. The CDR3, as DNA: TGTGCCAGCAACCCTTTCCCCGGACTAGCGGGGGGGTGGGACTCCTACGAGCAGTACGTC.